This TCR beta chain was captured by sequencing in a study of T cells expressing NK-cell markers. Study findings and constraints: In a few donors, these clonotypes also led the CD3+CD56-NKG2C+ fraction.

The TCR beta cDNA came from 5'RACE template switching with UMIs. TCRdb re-called the 5' RACE reads and shows each CDR3 protein once, DNA omitted. This listing includes approximately 170,000 distinct CDR3 sequences. Note on this clonotype: Its specificity is not known.

Germline lookup yields CDR1 SGHDT and CDR2 YYEEEE. The CDR3 extends over 13 amino acids. The TCR was taken from a man aged 18 to 69 in good health. This sequence joins TRBV5-6 and TRBJ1-2. The specimen sequenced was blood T cells: a sorted CD56 or NKG2C T cell subset, CD4+ or CD8+ T cells, or bulk PBMC T cells (not recorded which). This chain's CDR3 is CASSSYGPHGYTF. Drawing the rest from reference TRBV5-6 and TRBJ1-2, the complete variable domain is DAGVTQSPTHLIKTRGQQVTLRCSPKSGHDTVSWYQQALGQGPQFIFQYYEEEERQRGNFPDRFSGHQFPNYSSELNVNALLLGDSALYLCASSSYGPHGYTFGSGTRLTVV.